Shown below are 12 T cell receptor beta chains from a single sample sequenced in a study of cytomegalovirus exposure and HLA in healthy donors. PCR involved 60 Vbeta and 13 Jbeta primers. Profiling relied on immunoSEQ multiplex PCR, and the TCRdb table lists in-frame clones only, not all of them. The table lists 120,000 to 150,000 clones, roughly four fifths of them singletons. Sequenced input: PBMCs. The receptor set was obtained from a man aged 18 to 30 in good health and CMV-seropositive.

This clone has a handful of counts. This rearrangement joins TRBV10-2 to TRBJ2-1; 10 bases are shared with TRBD2. The CDR3 spans 13 residues. V was pared by 7 bases and J by 6 bases, with 3 bases of the junction left unmatched. Germline CDR1 WSHSY, CDR2 SAAADI. In nucleotides, the CDR3 is TGCGCCAGCAAGCTAGCGGGAGTCAATGAGCAGTTCTTC. Encoded protein: CASKLAGVNEQFF.

This clone was seen a handful of times. This rearrangement joins TRBV15 to TRBJ1-5; D unclear. Deletions cut 0 bases from V and 7 bases from J, with 13 bases between. Germline V gene lookup returns CDR1 LNHNV and CDR2 YYDKDF (reference sequence). The CDR3 consists of 15 residues. The CDR3 region has the DNA TGTGCCACCAGCAGAGAGATGGGCTCGAAGCAGCCCCAGCATTTT. Translation: CATSREMGSKQPQHF.

The V gene is TRBV27, the J gene TRBJ2-7, with 7 nucleotides matching TRBD2. CDR1 and CDR2 (germline): MNHEY, SMNVEV (reference sequence). The CDR3 loop spans 15 amino acids. V lost 6 bases to trimming and J lost 3 bases; unmatched junction nucleotides: 11. For the CDR3, the DNA is TGTGCCAGCAGAGCGGGACCGGGACTCCTCTACGAGCAGTACTTC. This encodes CASRAGPGLLYEQYF.

Here the CDR3 DNA reads TGTGCCAGTAGTATAAGTACTGACAGCCGTCGGCCCCAGCATTTT. Amino acids: CASSISTDSRRPQHF. This sequence joins TRBV19 and TRBJ1-5, with a tentative D call TRBD1 (5 bases). V was shortened by 2 bases and J by 9 bases, with 17 bases between the two germline ends. The CDR3 contains 15 residues. Germline V CDR1 and CDR2: LNHDA, SQIVND (reference sequence).

J is TRBJ2-5 and V is TRBV5-5; 9 nucleotides line up with TRBD1. The length of the CDR3 is 16 residues. Germline CDR1 and CDR2: SGHKS and YYEKEE (reference sequence). Trimming at V came to 4 bases and at J to 2 bases, leaving 9 bases not matched to a gene. In DNA form, the CDR3 reads TGTGCCAGCAGCCCTGGAGGGACAGGGAGGCAAGAGACCCAGTACTTC. Translated, it gives CASSPGGTGRQETQYF.

The chain combines TRBV7-2 with TRBJ2-2, with 7 bases matching TRBD2. Looked up from germline, CDR1 is SGHTA and CDR2 is FQGNSA. V trimming: 4 bases; J trimming: 6 bases; junction bases outside the gene matches: 8. The CDR3 spans 15 residues. The CDR3 bases are TGTGCCAGCAGCTCAGGACTAGGTTGGGCCGGGGAGCTGTTTTTT. It specifies CASSSGLGWAGELFF.

This clone occurred a few times. V and J are TRBV11-2 and TRBJ1-3; D gene ambiguous. Per the germline V gene, CDR1 is SGHAT and CDR2 is FQNNGV. This CDR3 spans 13 amino acids. Trimming removed 4 bases at V and 4 bases at J, with 8 bases between. CDR3 in DNA: TGTGCCAGCAGCTCGACTCAGGGAAACACCATATATTTT. The encoded protein is CASSSTQGNTIYF.

V is TRBV7-9 and J is TRBJ2-7; 12 nucleotides align to TRBD1. The CDR3 spans 14 residues. V shed 5 bases, J shed 5 bases, and the junction held 4 bases outside the gene matches. Looked up from germline, CDR1 is SEHNR and CDR2 is FQNEAQ (reference sequence). The CDR3 bases are TGTGCCAGCAGCCTAGGGACAGGGGGCAACGAGCAGTACTTC. Protein sequence: CASSLGTGGNEQYF.

The chain employs TRBV5-6 and TRBJ2-3, with D perhaps matching TRBD2 (6 bases). The V gene lost 4 bases and the J gene lost 2 bases, with 11 bases spanning the gap. This CDR3 is built from 14 residues. The V gene's germline CDR1 is SGHDT and CDR2 YYEEEE. DNA of the CDR3: TGTGCCAGCAGCCCCGGGACTTACACAGATACGCAGTATTTT. This codes for CASSPGTYTDTQYF.

J is TRBJ2-4 and V is TRBV6-1; TRBD1 agrees at 7 bases. From germline, CDR1 is MNHNS and CDR2 SASEGT. V was clipped by 4 bases and J by 4 bases; unmatched bases: 4. The CDR3 is 14 amino acids. CDR3: CASSAWDRKNIQYF. The CDR3 DNA reads TGTGCCAGCAGTGCCTGGGACAGAAAAAACATTCAGTACTTC.

V gene TRBV6-1 combines with J gene TRBJ2-7; 7 nucleotides match TRBD1. Trimming cost V 5 bases and J 4 bases; bases outside gene matches: 8. Germline V gene lookup returns CDR1 MNHNS and CDR2 SASEGT. The CDR3 consists of 14 residues. CDR3 sequence (DNA): TGTGCCAGCAGTCAAACGGGACAGAAGTACGAGCAGTACTTC. Protein: CASSQTGQKYEQYF.

This chain uses TRBV29-1 with TRBJ1-4, with 7 bases identical to TRBD1. The V and J ends lost 1 base and 5 bases, in that order; junction bases with no gene match: 7. Germline lookup yields CDR1 SQVTM and CDR2 ANQGSEA. The CDR3 runs 15 residues. The CDR3 region has the DNA TGCAGCGTTGAAGGAGGGGGCCGGGGAAATGAAAAACTGTTTTTT. It is translated as CSVEGGGRGNEKLFF.